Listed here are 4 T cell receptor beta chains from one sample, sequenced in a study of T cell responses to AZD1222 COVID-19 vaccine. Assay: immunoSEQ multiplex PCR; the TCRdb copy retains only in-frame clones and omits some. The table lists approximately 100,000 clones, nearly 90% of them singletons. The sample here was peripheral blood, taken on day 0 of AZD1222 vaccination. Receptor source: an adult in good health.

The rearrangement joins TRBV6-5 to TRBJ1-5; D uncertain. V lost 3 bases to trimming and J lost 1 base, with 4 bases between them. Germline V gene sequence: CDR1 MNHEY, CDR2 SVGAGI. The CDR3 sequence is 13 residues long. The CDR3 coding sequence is TGTGCCAGCAGTTATCAAAGCAATCAGCCCCAGCATTTT. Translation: CASSYQSNQPQHF.

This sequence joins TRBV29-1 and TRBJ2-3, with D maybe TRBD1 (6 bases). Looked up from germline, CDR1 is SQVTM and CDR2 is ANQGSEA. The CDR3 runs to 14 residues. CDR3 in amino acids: CSGETTGTLDTQYF. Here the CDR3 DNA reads TGCAGTGGGGAAACGACAGGTACACTTGATACGCAGTATTTT.

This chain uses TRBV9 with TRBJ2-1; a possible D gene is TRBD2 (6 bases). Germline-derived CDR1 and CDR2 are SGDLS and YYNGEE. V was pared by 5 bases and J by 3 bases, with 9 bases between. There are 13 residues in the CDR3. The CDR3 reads CASSTSSYNEQFF. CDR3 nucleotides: TGTGCCAGCAGTACTAGCAGCTACAATGAGCAGTTCTTC.

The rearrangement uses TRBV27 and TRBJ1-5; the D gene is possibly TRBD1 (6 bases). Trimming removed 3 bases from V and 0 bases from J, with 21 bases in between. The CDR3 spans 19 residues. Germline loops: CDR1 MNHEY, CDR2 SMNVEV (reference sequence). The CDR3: CASSFIGPGTGLSNQPQHF. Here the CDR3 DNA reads TGTGCCAGCAGTTTTATAGGGCCGGGAACAGGGCTTAGCAATCAGCCCCAGCATTTT.